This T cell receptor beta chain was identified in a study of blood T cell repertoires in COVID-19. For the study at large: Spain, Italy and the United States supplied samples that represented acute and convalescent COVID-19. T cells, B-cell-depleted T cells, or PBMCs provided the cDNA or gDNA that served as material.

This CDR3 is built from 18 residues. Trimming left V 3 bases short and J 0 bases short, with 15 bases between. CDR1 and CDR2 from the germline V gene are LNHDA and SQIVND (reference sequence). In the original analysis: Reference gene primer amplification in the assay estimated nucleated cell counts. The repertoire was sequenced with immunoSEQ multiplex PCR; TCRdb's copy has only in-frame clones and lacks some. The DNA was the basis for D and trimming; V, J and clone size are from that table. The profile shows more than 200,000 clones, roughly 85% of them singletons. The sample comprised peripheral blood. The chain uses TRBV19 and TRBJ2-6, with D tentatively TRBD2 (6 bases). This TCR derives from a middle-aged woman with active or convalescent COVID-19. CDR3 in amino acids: CASSIRDSAGSGANVLTF. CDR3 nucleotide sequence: TGTGCCAGTAGTATTAGGGACTCCGCCGGCTCTGGGGCCAACGTCCTGACTTTC.